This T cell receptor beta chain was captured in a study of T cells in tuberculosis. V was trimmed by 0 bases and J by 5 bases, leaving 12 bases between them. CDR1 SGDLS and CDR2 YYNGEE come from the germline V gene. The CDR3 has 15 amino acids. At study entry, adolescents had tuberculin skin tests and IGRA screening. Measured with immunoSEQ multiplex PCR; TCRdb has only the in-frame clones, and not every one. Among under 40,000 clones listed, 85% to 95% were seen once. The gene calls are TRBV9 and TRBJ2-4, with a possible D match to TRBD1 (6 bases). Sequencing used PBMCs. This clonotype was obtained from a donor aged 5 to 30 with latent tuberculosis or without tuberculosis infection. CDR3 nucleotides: TGTGCCAGCAGCGTAGATCCAGGGGTGCAAAACATTCAGTACTTC. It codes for CASSVDPGVQNIQYF.